This T cell receptor (beta chain) comes out of a study of T cells after posttransplantation cyclophosphamide. Per the germline V gene, CDR1 is SGDLS and CDR2 is YYNGEE. CDR3 length: 15 residues. V was clipped by 4 bases and J by 4 bases, with 14 bases between them. TCRdb's table, derived via immunoSEQ multiplex PCR, lists solely in-frame clones and lacks some. The data contain 11,000 or so clones, over 80% of them singletons. A marrow graft followed busulfan-fludarabine conditioning, with cyclophosphamide on days +3 and +4. The sequence derives from a female patient aged 25-40 years who received an allogeneic stem cell transplant from an unrelated donor, was CMV-positive, and had no GVHD. Certain T cells may be donor cells from the graft. The chain links TRBV9 to TRBJ1-4; tentatively, D is TRBD1 (6 bases). The sequencing here drew on PBMCs, taken after allogeneic stem cell transplant with posttransplant cyclophosphamide. The CDR3 sequence: CASSSRTDFNEKLFF. For the CDR3, the DNA is TGTGCCAGCAGCTCCCGGACAGATTTTAATGAAAAACTGTTTTTT.